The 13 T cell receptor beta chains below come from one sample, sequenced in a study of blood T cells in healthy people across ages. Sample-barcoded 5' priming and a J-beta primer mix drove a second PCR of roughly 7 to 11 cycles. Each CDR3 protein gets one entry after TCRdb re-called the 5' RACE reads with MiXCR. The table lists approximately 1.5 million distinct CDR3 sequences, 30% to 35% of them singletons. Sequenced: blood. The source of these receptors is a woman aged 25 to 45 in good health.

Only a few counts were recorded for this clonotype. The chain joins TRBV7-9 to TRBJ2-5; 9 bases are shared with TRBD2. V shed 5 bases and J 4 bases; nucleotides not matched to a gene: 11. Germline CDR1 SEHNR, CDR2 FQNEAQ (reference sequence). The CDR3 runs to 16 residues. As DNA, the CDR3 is TGTGCCAGCAGCCCGGGGACTAGCAGCAGTGGAGAGACCCAGTACTTC. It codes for CASSPGTSSSGETQYF. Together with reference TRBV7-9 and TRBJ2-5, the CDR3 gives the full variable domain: DTGVSQNPRHKITKRGQNVTFRCDPISEHNRLYWYRQTLGQGPEFLTYFQNEAQLEKSRLLSDRFSAERPKGSFSTLEIQRTEQGDSAMYLCASSPGTSSSGETQYFGPGTRLLVL.

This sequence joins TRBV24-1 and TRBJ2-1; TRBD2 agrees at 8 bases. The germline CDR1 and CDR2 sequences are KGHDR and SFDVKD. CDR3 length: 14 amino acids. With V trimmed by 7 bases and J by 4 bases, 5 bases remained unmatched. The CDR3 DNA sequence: TGTGCCACCAGCGCTACTAGCGGATACAATGAGCAGTTCTTC. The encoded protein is CATSATSGYNEQFF.

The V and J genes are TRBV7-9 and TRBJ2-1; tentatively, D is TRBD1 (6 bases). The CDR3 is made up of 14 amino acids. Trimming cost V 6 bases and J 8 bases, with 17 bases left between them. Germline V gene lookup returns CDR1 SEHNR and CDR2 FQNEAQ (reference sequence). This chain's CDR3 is CASSLSRGRHEQFF. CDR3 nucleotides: TGTGCCAGCAGTCTAAGCAGGGGCCGCCATGAGCAGTTCTTC.

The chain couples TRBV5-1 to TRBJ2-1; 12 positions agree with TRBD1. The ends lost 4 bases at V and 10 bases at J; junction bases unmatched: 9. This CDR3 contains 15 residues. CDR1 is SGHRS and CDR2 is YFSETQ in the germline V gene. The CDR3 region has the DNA TGCGCCAGCAGCAGCGGAGGGACAGGGGGCCGGGAGCAGTTCTTC. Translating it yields CASSSGGTGGREQFF. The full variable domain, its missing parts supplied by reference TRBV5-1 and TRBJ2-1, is KAGVTQTPRYLIKTRGQQVTLSCSPISGHRSVSWYQQTPGQGLQFLFEYFSETQRNKGNFPGRFSGRQFSNSRSEMNVSTLELGDSALYLCASSSGGTGGREQFFGPGTRLTVL.

CDR3 sequence: CATSREQDGPYEQYF. In DNA, the CDR3 is TGTGCCACCAGCAGAGAACAGGACGGGCCCTACGAGCAGTACTTC. The V and J genes are TRBV15 and TRBJ2-7, with a possible D match to TRBD1 (5 bases). CDR3 length equals 15 residues. The V end lost 0 bases, the J end lost 2 bases, and 11 bases lay between the germline ends. Germline CDR1 LNHNV, CDR2 YYDKDF (reference sequence).

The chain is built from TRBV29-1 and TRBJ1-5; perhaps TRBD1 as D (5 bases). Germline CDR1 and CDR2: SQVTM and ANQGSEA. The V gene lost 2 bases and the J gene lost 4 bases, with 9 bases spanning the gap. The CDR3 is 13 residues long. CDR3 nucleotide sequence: TGCAGCGTTGAATGGGGGAAGAATCAGCCCCAGCATTTT. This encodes CSVEWGKNQPQHF.

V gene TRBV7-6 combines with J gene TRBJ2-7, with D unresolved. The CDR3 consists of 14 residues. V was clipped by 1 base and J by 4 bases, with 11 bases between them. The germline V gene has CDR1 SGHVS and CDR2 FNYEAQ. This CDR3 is CASSLGARMYEQYF. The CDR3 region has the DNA TGTGCCAGCAGCTTAGGCGCAAGGATGTACGAGCAGTACTTC. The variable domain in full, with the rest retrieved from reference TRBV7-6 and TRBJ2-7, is GAGVSQSPRYKVTKRGQDVALRCDPISGHVSLYWYRQALGQGPEFLTYFNYEAQQDKSGLPNDRFSAERPEGSISTLTIQRTEQRDSAMYRCASSLGARMYEQYFGPGTRLTVT.

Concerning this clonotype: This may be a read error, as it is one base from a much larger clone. The DNA for the CDR3 is TGTGCCAGCAGTTTGGACAGGGGATGGGAGCAGTACGTC. It encodes CASSLDRGWEQYV. The chain recombines TRBV27 with TRBJ2-7, with 9 nucleotides matching TRBD1. Trimming removed 3 bases from V and 7 bases from J; junction bases left unmatched: 4. The germline CDR1 and CDR2 sequences are MNHEY and SMNVEV (reference sequence). The CDR3 runs 13 residues.

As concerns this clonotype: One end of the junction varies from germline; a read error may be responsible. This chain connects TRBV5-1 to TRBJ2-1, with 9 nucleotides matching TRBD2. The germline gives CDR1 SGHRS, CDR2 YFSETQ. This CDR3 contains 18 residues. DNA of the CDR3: TGCGCCAACAGCTTGGCGGCCCGCGGGGGGGCTTTACACAATGAGCAGTTCTTC. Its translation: CANSLAARGGALHNEQFF.

CDR3 nucleotides: TGTGCCAGCAGCCAAGATCGTCGTAAGGACGATGGCTACACCTTC. Translation gives CASSQDRRKDDGYTF. The chain is built from TRBV4-2 and TRBJ1-2, with D unresolved. V was cut by 0 bases and J by 6 bases, with 14 bases left in between. This CDR3 is built from 15 residues. Germline CDR1 and CDR2: LGHNA and YNFKEQ.

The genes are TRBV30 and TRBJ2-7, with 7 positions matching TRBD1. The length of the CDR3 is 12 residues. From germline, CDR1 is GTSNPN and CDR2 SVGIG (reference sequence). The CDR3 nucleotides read TGTGCTGTTAGGGACAGTAACTACGAGCAGTACTTC. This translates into CAVRDSNYEQYF.

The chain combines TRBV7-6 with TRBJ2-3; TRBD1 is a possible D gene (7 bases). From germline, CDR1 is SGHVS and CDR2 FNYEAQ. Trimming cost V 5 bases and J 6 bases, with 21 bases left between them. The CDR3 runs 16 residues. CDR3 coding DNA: TGTGCCAGCAGCCCCTCCAGGGGGACTGGGCGCGATACGCAGTATTTT. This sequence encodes CASSPSRGTGRDTQYF.

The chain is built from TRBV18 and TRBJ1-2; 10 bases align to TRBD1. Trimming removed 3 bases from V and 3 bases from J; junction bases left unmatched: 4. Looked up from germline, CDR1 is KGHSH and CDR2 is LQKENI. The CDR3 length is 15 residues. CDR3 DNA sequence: TGTGCCAGCTCACCCGGACAGGGGGATCACTATGGCTACACCTTC. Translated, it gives CASSPGQGDHYGYTF.